The clone carrying this T cell receptor (beta chain) was seen repeatedly, ten times or more. Antigen specificity is unknown. MiXCR, run by TCRdb on the 5' RACE reads, gives a single entry per CDR3 protein. The repertoire holds around 10,000 distinct CDR3 sequences, with under 35% as singletons. This CDR3 comprises 16 residues. Germline values: CDR1 SGHDN, CDR2 FVKESK. V was pared by 0 bases and J by 9 bases, with 6 bases of the junction left unmatched. Treg sorting used a CD4+CD25+CD127-/low gate. General study findings and limits: Tumor memory CD4+ T cell TCR gene usage clustered with blood and lymph node memory CD4+ cells and lymph node naive CD4+ cells.

Sequencing used Tregs sorted from a lymph node. The receptor comes from a female donor with breast cancer. The J gene is TRBJ2-1, the V gene TRBV14, with TRBD2 identical over 12 bases. CDR3 sequence: CASSQERLAGAGEQFF. The CDR3 DNA reads as TGTGCCAGCAGCCAAGAGAGACTAGCGGGAGCTGGTGAGCAGTTCTTC.